The 2 T cell receptor beta chains below all came from one sample that was sequenced in a study of shared clonotypes between healthy human individuals. Repertoires were generated with immunoSEQ multiplex PCR, while TCRdb's copy carries only in-frame clones and drops some. The data hold approximately 840,000 clones, with 90% to 98% observed a single time. Naive-designated CD8 cells lacked CD45RO, were positively enriched for CCR7, and omitted terminally differentiated effector memory CD45RA+ cells. What was sequenced was naive CD8+ T cells sorted from blood. These receptors all stem from a young man in good health.

V is TRBV7-9 and J is TRBJ2-3; D possibly corresponds to TRBD1 (6 bases). Trimming removed 5 bases at V and 0 bases at J, with 9 bases between. Germline V CDR1 and CDR2: SEHNR, FQNEAQ (reference sequence). This CDR3 spans 14 amino acids. The CDR3 sequence: CASSAGVSTDTQYF. DNA of the CDR3: TGTGCCAGCAGCGCAGGGGTCAGCACAGATACGCAGTATTTT. The variable domain in full, with the rest retrieved from reference TRBV7-9 and TRBJ2-3, is DTGVSQNPRHKITKRGQNVTFRCDPISEHNRLYWYRQTLGQGPEFLTYFQNEAQLEKSRLLSDRFSAERPKGSFSTLEIQRTEQGDSAMYLCASSAGVSTDTQYFGPGTRLTVL.

The J gene is TRBJ2-1, the V gene TRBV28, with 9 bases matching TRBD1. Per germline, CDR1 MDHEN and CDR2 SYDVKM. After removal of 0 bases from V and 5 bases from J, the junction contained 8 bases not matched to a gene. This CDR3 has 17 residues. The CDR3 sequence is CASSLWGDRDGDNEQFF. DNA of the CDR3: TGTGCCAGCAGTTTATGGGGGGACAGGGATGGTGACAATGAGCAGTTCTTC.